These 10 T cell receptor beta chains came from one sample sequenced in a study of CD39 and CD103 CD8 tumor-infiltrating T cells. TCRdb keeps only in-frame clones here, not all; method: immunoSEQ multiplex PCR. The repertoire holds approximately 130 clones, 45% to 70% seen once, with roughly 72% in the top ten. Sequenced sample: CD39+ CD103+ CD8+ T cells sorted from a lymph node. The subset denotes: CD103+CD39+ double-positive CD45RA- CD8 T cells. The receptors here all came from a human donor with head and neck squamous cell carcinoma.

This clone was recorded a few times. This rearrangement joins TRBV27 to TRBJ1-5; unclear D gene. Trimming removed 5 bases at V and 4 bases at J, with 12 bases between. In germline, CDR1 is MNHEY, CDR2 SMNVEV (reference sequence). The CDR3 extends over 14 amino acids. The CDR3: CASSRGGGNQPQHF. The CDR3 coding sequence is TGTGCCAGCAGTCGAGGTGGCGGGAATCAGCCCCAGCATTTT.

V and J are TRBV27 and TRBJ1-1, with no clear D. V was pared by 8 bases and J by 2 bases, with 15 bases between. The CDR3 totals 14 residues. Germline-derived CDR1 and CDR2 are MNHEY and SMNVEV (reference sequence). For the CDR3, the DNA is TGTGCCAGCGCCCTGGGAGGGCCAAACACTGAAGCTTTCTTT. Encoded protein: CASALGGPNTEAFF.

The J gene is TRBJ1-1, the V gene TRBV27; D gene ambiguous. The V and J ends lost 5 bases and 7 bases respectively, with 17 bases between them. The CDR3 runs 14 residues. The germline CDR1 and CDR2 sequences are MNHEY and SMNVEV (reference sequence). CDR3 amino acids: CASSPGGPLNEAFF. The CDR3 region has the DNA TGTGCCAGCAGTCCCGGTGGGCCCCTGAATGAAGCTTTCTTT.

The chain carries TRBV9 and TRBJ2-2, with D unresolved. The CDR3 runs 15 residues. The germline CDR1 and CDR2 sequences are SGDLS and YYNGEE. V lost 3 bases to trimming and J lost 4 bases, with 13 bases between them. The CDR3 DNA sequence: TGTGCCAGCAGCGAAACCCCGGCAGGCACCGGGGAGCTGTTTTTT. Its protein is CASSETPAGTGELFF.

The rearrangement joins TRBV2 to TRBJ2-1; D not resolved. Trimming left V 11 bases short and J 8 bases short, with 22 bases between. This CDR3 is 14 amino acids long. Germline-derived CDR1 and CDR2 are SNHLY and FYNNEI. The CDR3 loop reads CASLSQATGDEQFF. CDR3 nucleotides: TGTGCCTCCCTATCCCAAGCCACGGGTGATGAGCAGTTCTTC. Full variable domain (outside the CDR3, taken from reference TRBV2 and TRBJ2-1): EPEVTQTPSHQVTQMGQEVILRCVPISNHLYFYWYRQILGQKVEFLVSFYNNEISEKSEIFDDQFSVERPDGSNFTLKIRSTKLEDSAMYFCASLSQATGDEQFFGPGTRLTVL.

The chain recombines TRBV7-9 with TRBJ1-2, with D hard to call. This CDR3 is built from 13 residues. CDR1 and CDR2 (germline): SEHNR, FQNEAQ (reference sequence). V was clipped by 1 base and J by 6 bases, with 9 bases between them. CDR3 DNA: TGTGCCAGCAGCTTAGTATCTGGAGATGGCTACACCTTC. Translation: CASSLVSGDGYTF.

This rearrangement joins TRBV6-6 to TRBJ1-1, with D perhaps matching TRBD1 (6 bases). Germline CDR1 is MNHNY and CDR2 is SVGAGI (reference sequence). The CDR3 extends over 15 amino acids. V was pared by 7 bases and J by 1 base, with 16 bases between. The CDR3 region is CASTPRDIPNTEAFF. CDR3 nucleotides: TGTGCCAGCACCCCAAGGGACATCCCGAACACTGAAGCTTTCTTT.

A word on this clone: A far larger clone differs by one base, so this is likely a read error. This CDR3 is also generated by other DNA sequences in the sample. The chain couples TRBV5-5 to TRBJ1-2; D unclear. CDR1 and CDR2 from the germline V gene are SGHKS and YYEKEE (reference sequence). Between the trimmed V and J ends, which lost 4 bases and 1 base, there was a span of 17 bases. The CDR3 sequence is 16 residues long. The CDR3 is CASSQGAAGYNYGYTF. CDR3 DNA: TGTGCCAGCAGCCAAGGAGCGGCAGGTTATAACTATGGCTACACCTTC. Using reference TRBV5-5 and TRBJ1-2 for the parts outside the CDR3, the full variable domain is DAGVTQSPTHLIKTRGQQVTLRCSPISGHKSVSWYQQVLGQGPQFIFQYYEKEERGRGNFPDRFSARQFPNYSSELNVNALLLGDSALYLCASSQGAAGYNYGYTFGSGTRLTVV.

This clone occurred a few times. This CDR3 is also generated by other DNA sequences in the sample. The chain combines TRBV27 with TRBJ2-5, with D unresolved. Germline values: CDR1 MNHEY, CDR2 SMNVEV (reference sequence). The CDR3 length is 11 residues. Deletions cut 8 bases from V and 8 bases from J, with 12 bases between. The CDR3 loop is CASGYLETQYF. In DNA, the CDR3 is TGTGCCAGCGGGTATTTGGAAACCCAGTACTTC.

This chain joins TRBV29-1 and TRBJ2-1; D is undetermined. This CDR3 contains 12 residues. Germline CDR1 SQVTM, CDR2 ANQGSEA. V lost 4 bases and J lost 16, with 20 bases in between. The CDR3 spells CSVVLGTEWGFF. CDR3 nucleotides: TGCAGCGTTGTACTTGGAACAGAATGGGGATTCTTC.